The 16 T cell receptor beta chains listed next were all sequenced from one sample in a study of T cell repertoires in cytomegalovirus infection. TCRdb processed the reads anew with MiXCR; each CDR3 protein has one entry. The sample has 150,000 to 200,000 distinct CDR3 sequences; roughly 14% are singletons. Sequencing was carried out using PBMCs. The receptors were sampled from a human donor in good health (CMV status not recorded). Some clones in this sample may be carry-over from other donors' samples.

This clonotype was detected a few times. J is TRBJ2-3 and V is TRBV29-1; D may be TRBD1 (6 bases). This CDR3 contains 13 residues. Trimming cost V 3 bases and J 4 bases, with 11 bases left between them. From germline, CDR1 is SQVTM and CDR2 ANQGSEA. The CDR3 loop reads CSVDVAGADTQYF. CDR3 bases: TGCAGCGTTGATGTGGCAGGGGCAGATACGCAGTATTTT.

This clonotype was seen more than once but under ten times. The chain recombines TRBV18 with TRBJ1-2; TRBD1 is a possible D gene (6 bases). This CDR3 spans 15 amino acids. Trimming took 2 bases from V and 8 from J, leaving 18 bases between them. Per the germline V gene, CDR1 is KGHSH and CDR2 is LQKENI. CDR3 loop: CASSPSSGGRRGYTF. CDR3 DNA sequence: TGTGCCAGCTCACCAAGTTCCGGGGGGCGAAGGGGCTACACCTTC.

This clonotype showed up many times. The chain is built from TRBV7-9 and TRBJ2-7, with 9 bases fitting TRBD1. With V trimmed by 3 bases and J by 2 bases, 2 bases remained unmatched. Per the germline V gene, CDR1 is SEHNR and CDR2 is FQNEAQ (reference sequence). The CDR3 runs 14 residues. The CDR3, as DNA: TGTGCCAGCAGCTTCGGGACAGGGACCTACGAGCAGTACTTC. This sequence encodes CASSFGTGTYEQYF.

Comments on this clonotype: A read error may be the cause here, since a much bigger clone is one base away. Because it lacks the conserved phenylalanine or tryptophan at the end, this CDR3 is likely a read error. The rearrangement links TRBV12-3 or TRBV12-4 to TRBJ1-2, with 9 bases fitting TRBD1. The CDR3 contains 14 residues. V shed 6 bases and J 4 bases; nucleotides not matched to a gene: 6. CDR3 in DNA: TGTGCCAGCAGCATCGACAGGGGGGCCTATGGCTACACCTAC. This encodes CASSIDRGAYGYTY.

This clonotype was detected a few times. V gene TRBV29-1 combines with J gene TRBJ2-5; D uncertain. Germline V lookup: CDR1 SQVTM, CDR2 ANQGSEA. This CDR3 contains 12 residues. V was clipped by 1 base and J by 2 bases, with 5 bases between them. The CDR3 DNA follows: TGCAGCGTTGAAGGACTTCAAGAGACCCAGTACTTC. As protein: CSVEGLQETQYF.

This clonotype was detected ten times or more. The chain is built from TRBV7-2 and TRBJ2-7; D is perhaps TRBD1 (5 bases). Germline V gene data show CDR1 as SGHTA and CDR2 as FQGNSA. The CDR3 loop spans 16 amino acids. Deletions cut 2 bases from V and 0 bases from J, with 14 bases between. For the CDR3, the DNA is TGTGCCAGCAGCTTATTCGACAGATTCAGCTCCTACGAGCAGTACTTC. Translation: CASSLFDRFSSYEQYF.

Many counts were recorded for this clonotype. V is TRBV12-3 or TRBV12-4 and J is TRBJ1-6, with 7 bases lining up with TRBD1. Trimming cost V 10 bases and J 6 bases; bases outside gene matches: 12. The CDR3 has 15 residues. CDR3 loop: CATKGQSLSNSPLHF. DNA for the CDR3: TGTGCCACCAAGGGACAGTCGTTAAGTAATTCACCCCTCCACTTT.

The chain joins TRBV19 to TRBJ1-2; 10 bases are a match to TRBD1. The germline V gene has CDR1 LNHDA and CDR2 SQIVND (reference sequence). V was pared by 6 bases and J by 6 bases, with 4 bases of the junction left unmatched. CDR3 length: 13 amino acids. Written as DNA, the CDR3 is TGTGCCAGTAGATCCGGACAGGGGGATGGCTACACCTTC. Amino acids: CASRSGQGDGYTF.

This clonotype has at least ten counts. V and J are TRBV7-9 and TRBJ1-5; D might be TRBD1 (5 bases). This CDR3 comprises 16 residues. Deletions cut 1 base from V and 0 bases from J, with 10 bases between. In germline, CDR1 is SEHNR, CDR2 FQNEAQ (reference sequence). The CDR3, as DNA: TGTGCCAGCAGCTTAGGGGGACGGAATAGCAATCAGCCCCAGCATTTT. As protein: CASSLGGRNSNQPQHF.

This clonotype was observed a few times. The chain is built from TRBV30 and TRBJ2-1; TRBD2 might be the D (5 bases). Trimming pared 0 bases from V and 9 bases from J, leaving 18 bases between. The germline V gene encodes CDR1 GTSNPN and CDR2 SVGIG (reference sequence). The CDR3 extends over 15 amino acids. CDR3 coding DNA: TGTGCCTGGAGTGTAGGACTCATAGGCATCAGTGAGCAGTTCTTC. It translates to CAWSVGLIGISEQFF. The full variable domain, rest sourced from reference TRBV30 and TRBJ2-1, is SQTIHQWPATLVQPVGSPLSLECTVEGTSNPNLYWYRQAAGRGLQLLFYSVGIGQISSEVPQNLSASRPQDRQFILSSKKLLLSDSGFYLCAWSVGLIGISEQFFGPGTRLTVL.

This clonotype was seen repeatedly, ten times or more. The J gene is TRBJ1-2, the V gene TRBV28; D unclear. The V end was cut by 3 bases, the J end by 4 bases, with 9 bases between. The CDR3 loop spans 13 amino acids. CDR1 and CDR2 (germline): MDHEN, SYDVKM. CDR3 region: CASSLGGRYGYTF. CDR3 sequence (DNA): TGTGCCAGCAGTTTGGGCGGGCGCTATGGCTACACCTTC.

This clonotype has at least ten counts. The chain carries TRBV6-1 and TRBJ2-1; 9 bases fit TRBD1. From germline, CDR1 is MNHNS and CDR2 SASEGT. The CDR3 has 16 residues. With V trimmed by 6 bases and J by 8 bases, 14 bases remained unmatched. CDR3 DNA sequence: TGTGCCAGCAGCCTCTGGGTCGGGACAGGGCTCGATGAGCAGTTCTTC. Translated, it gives CASSLWVGTGLDEQFF.

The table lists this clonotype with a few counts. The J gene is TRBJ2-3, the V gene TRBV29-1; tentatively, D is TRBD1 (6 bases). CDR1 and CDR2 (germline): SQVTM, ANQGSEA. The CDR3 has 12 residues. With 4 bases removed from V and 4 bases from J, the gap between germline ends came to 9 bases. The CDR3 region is CSVGGHADTQYF. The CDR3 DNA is TGCAGCGTTGGGGGGCACGCAGATACGCAGTATTTT.

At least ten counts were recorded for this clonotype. The CDR3 sequence: CASSSALAGGTGEQFF. DNA for the CDR3: TGTGCCAGCAGTTCAGCCCTAGCGGGGGGGACGGGTGAGCAGTTCTTC. The chain recombines TRBV11-2 with TRBJ2-1; 12 bases fit TRBD2. Trimming took 6 bases from V and 9 from J; bases not matched to a gene: 12. The germline CDR1 and CDR2 sequences are SGHAT and FQNNGV. The CDR3 loop spans 16 amino acids.

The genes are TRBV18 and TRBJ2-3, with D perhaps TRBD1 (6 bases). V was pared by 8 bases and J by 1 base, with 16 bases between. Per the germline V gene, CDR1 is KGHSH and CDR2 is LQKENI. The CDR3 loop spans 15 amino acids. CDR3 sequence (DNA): TGTGCCAGCACTAATCGACAGGCGGGCACAGATACGCAGTATTTT. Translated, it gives CASTNRQAGTDTQYF.

CDR3 protein: CSVGLLASYNEQFF. The CDR3 nucleotides read TGCAGCGTTGGGCTACTAGCTTCCTACAATGAGCAGTTCTTC. This chain connects TRBV29-1 to TRBJ2-1; TRBD2 is a possible D gene (6 bases). This CDR3 has 14 amino acids. CDR1 is SQVTM, CDR2 ANQGSEA, per germline. The germline V and J ends were trimmed by 4 bases and 1 base, with 11 bases remaining between them.